The 22 T cell receptor beta chains given below trace back to one sample, sequenced in a study of T cells in Graves' hyperthyroidism and ophthalmopathy. Amplified TCR beta CDR3 regions came from RNA transcripts. HTBI primers were the set used in a first-round RT-PCR of the TCR CDR3. TCRdb processed the multiplex PCR reads anew with MiXCR; each CDR3 protein has one entry. The sample consists of some 510,000 distinct CDR3 sequences, around 21% of them appearing once. Sequenced input: blood. Every receptor here comes from a young man with Graves' hyperthyroidism.

This clonotype was counted many times. The chain couples TRBV6-1 to TRBJ2-5; 8 nucleotides agree with TRBD1. J lost 5 bases, V lost 0 bases, and 23 bases had no gene match. CDR1 and CDR2 from the germline V gene are MNHNS and SASEGT. This CDR3 comprises 21 residues. CDR3 sequence reads: CASSEAARGPHVPTGAETQYF. CDR3 bases: TGTGCCAGCAGTGAAGCCGCCCGGGGTCCCCACGTCCCGACAGGGGCCGAGACCCAGTACTTC.

This clonotype showed up many times. The chain joins TRBV19 to TRBJ1-5; weak D call: TRBD1 (5 bases). V was shortened by 5 bases and J by 4 bases, with 18 bases between the two germline ends. Germline-derived CDR1 and CDR2 are LNHDA and SQIVND (reference sequence). The CDR3 covers 16 residues. The CDR3 loop is CASSLLDIVGNQPQHF. The CDR3 DNA is TGTGCCAGTAGTCTGCTGGACATAGTGGGTAATCAGCCCCAGCATTTT.

V gene TRBV7-2 combines with J gene TRBJ2-5, with 8 bases that match TRBD2. J gave up 6 bases and V 5 bases, and 8 bases lay outside the gene matches. This CDR3 contains 14 residues. CDR1 SGHTA and CDR2 FQGNSA come from the germline V gene. Here the CDR3 DNA reads TGTGCCAGCAGCCCCGGGGGGGCCTTAAAGACCCAGTACTTC. Protein sequence: CASSPGGALKTQYF.

This clonotype was seen at least ten times. The rearrangement links TRBV12-3 or TRBV12-4 to TRBJ1-1, with TRBD1 identical over 10 bases. V lost 5 bases and J lost 4; bases outside the gene matches: 4. This CDR3 is built from 14 residues. CDR3 loop: CASSRTGGSTEAFF. Here the CDR3 DNA reads TGTGCCAGCAGTAGGACAGGGGGTTCCACTGAAGCTTTCTTT.

This clonotype has at least ten counts. This chain joins TRBV7-6 and TRBJ1-1; TRBD1 matches at 10 bases. There are 12 residues in the CDR3. Germline V gene sequence: CDR1 SGHVS, CDR2 FNYEAQ. J lost 11 bases, V lost 8 bases, and 8 bases had no gene match. The CDR3 DNA reads as TGTGCCAGCCAGGGACAGGGGCCTTTCGCTTTCTTT. Its translation is CASQGQGPFAFF.

This clonotype was observed a handful of times. V and J are TRBV6-5 and TRBJ2-2; no reliable D call. The CDR3 has 15 residues. CDR1 and CDR2 (germline): MNHEY, SVGAGI. Trimming removed 3 bases from V and 4 bases from J, with 12 bases in between. The CDR3 DNA sequence: TGTGCCAGCAGTTATGGCAGTCGCGGCACCGGGGAGCTGTTTTTT. Its translation is CASSYGSRGTGELFF.

In its sample, this clonotype was seen many times. The chain has TRBV11-2 and TRBJ2-5; D perhaps matches TRBD2 (5 bases). Trimming left V 1 base short and J 5 bases short, with 23 bases between. Looked up from germline, CDR1 is SGHAT and CDR2 is FQNNGV. The CDR3 loop spans 18 amino acids. DNA for the CDR3: TGTGCCAGCAGCTTAGTGGGAGTGGGCATCCGACCCGTGGAGACCCAGTACTTC. Its protein is CASSLVGVGIRPVETQYF.

The sample holds many counts of this clonotype. The chain couples TRBV6-1 to TRBJ1-1; no clear D gene. Trimming stripped 4 bases from V and 0 bases from J, with 15 bases between. The germline CDR1 and CDR2 sequences are MNHNS and SASEGT. The CDR3 extends over 16 amino acids. For the CDR3, the DNA is TGTGCCAGCAGTGTGGAAGGGATCGGGCTGAACACTGAAGCTTTCTTT. Translating gives CASSVEGIGLNTEAFF.

This clonotype was found many times. The chain carries TRBV2 and TRBJ2-7; possibly TRBD1 for D (6 bases). The CDR3 is 14 amino acids. The V end lost 7 bases, the J end lost 3 bases, and 16 bases lay between the germline ends. Germline V gene lookup returns CDR1 SNHLY and CDR2 FYNNEI. The CDR3 DNA sequence: TGTGCCAGCACCTCGGAACAGGGAATCTACGAGCAGTACTTC. Its protein product is CASTSEQGIYEQYF.

This clonotype was recorded many times. The chain combines TRBV29-1 with TRBJ2-2; D uncertain. V dropped 2 bases and J dropped 1 base, with 8 bases sitting between them. CDR1 is SQVTM, CDR2 ANQGSEA, per germline. There are 14 residues in the CDR3. CDR3 region: CSVELLGNTGELFF. CDR3 coding DNA: TGCAGCGTTGAACTGTTGGGGAACACCGGGGAGCTGTTTTTT.

In its sample, this clonotype was seen a few times. V and J are TRBV6-1 and TRBJ1-1; tentatively, D is TRBD1 (5 bases). CDR3 size: 15 residues. Germline V CDR1 and CDR2: MNHNS, SASEGT. V lost 1 base and J 4 bases, leaving 13 bases between the germline ends. The CDR3 sequence is CASSEEGWDRTEAFF. Here the CDR3 DNA reads TGTGCCAGCAGTGAAGAGGGGTGGGATCGCACTGAAGCTTTCTTT.

This clonotype was seen ten or more times. J is TRBJ2-7 and V is TRBV27; 9 bases map to TRBD1. The ends lost 4 bases at V and 6 bases at J; junction bases unmatched: 7. Germline CDR1 is MNHEY and CDR2 is SMNVEV (reference sequence). There are 14 residues in the CDR3. CDR3 DNA sequence: TGTGCCAGCAGTTCCCCCGGGACAGGGCCCGAGCAGTACTTC. It is translated as CASSSPGTGPEQYF.

The gene calls are TRBV6-1 and TRBJ2-5; TRBD1 matches 8 bases. Losses at the gene ends were 2 bases for V and 5 bases for J; bases not matched to a gene: 7. The CDR3 totals 15 residues. CDR1 is MNHNS and CDR2 is SASEGT in the germline V gene. The CDR3 coding sequence is TGTGCCAGCAGTGAACCGACAGGGGATCGTGAGACCCAGTACTTC. Its protein is CASSEPTGDRETQYF.

In its sample, this clonotype was seen many times. The chain couples TRBV7-2 to TRBJ1-1, with D hard to call. The germline CDR1 and CDR2 sequences are SGHTA and FQGNSA. The germline V and J ends were trimmed by 7 bases and 0 bases, with 9 bases remaining between them. This CDR3 contains 13 residues. CDR3 DNA: TGTGCCAGCACGGCCCAGGTGAACACTGAAGCTTTCTTT. Encoded protein: CASTAQVNTEAFF.

This clonotype was counted at least ten times. The chain carries TRBV12-3 or TRBV12-4 and TRBJ1-2; the D is unclear. V lost 6 bases, J lost 4 bases, and 15 bases lay in between. The CDR3 is made up of 14 amino acids. CDR3: CASSPDGSGYGYTF. CDR3 coding DNA: TGTGCCAGCAGCCCCGACGGGAGTGGCTATGGCTACACCTTC.

This clonotype came up many times. The V and J genes are TRBV12-3 or TRBV12-4 and TRBJ2-3; 7 nucleotides align to TRBD2. J gave up 2 bases and V 7 bases, and 6 bases lay outside the gene matches. CDR3 size: 14 residues. The CDR3 reads CASNTGLSTDTQYF. Written as DNA, the CDR3 is TGTGCCAGCAACACGGGACTATCCACAGATACGCAGTATTTT.

This clonotype occurred many times. The chain carries TRBV28 and TRBJ1-2; D call uncertain. The V end lost 6 bases, the J end lost 8 bases, and 16 bases lay between the germline ends. CDR1 MDHEN and CDR2 SYDVKM come from the germline V gene. The CDR3 runs to 13 residues. The CDR3 spells CASSPPHSIGYTF. The CDR3 DNA reads as TGTGCCAGCAGCCCTCCCCACAGTATCGGCTACACCTTC.

This clonotype came up many times. A read error may be the cause here, since a much bigger clone is one base away. CDR3 in DNA: TGTGCCACCAAGGGTACGGGGGACATTAAGTACTTC. This translates into CATKGTGDIKYF. V usage is TRBV15 and J usage is TRBJ2-4; D tentatively reads TRBD1 or TRBD2 (6 bases each). Looked up from germline, CDR1 is LNHNV and CDR2 is YYDKDF (reference sequence). This CDR3 region has 12 residues.

This clonotype came up many times. The chain has TRBV6-5 and TRBJ1-5; D ambiguous. The CDR3 runs 14 residues. Trimming left V 8 bases short and J 0 bases short, with 11 bases between. CDR1 and CDR2 from the germline V gene are MNHEY and SVGAGI. The CDR3 nucleotides read TGTGCCAGCTGCCCGACTTATAGCAATCAGCCCCAGCATTTT. Protein: CASCPTYSNQPQHF.

This clonotype was counted many times. The rearrangement links TRBV4-1 to TRBJ2-2; TRBD1 aligns across 7 bases. The CDR3 sequence is 16 residues long. The junction had 10 bases not matched to a gene; V was cut back by 3 bases and J by 6 bases. Germline V gene sequence: CDR1 MGHRA, CDR2 YSYEKL. The CDR3 is CASSQDTGARAGELFF. The CDR3 DNA sequence: TGCGCCAGCAGCCAGGACACAGGGGCAAGGGCCGGGGAGCTGTTTTTT.

This clonotype was seen at least ten times. The V gene is TRBV5-4, the J gene TRBJ1-1; D not certain. This CDR3 contains 13 residues. V was shortened by 5 bases and J by 0 bases, with 8 bases between the two germline ends. The germline V gene has CDR1 SGHNT and CDR2 YYREEE (reference sequence). CDR3 in DNA: TGTGCCAGCAGGCAAACAGTGAACACTGAAGCTTTCTTT. It specifies CASRQTVNTEAFF.

This chain uses TRBV20-1 with TRBJ2-5; 10 bases are shared with TRBD2. The germline CDR1 and CDR2 sequences are DFQATT and SNEGSKA (reference sequence). The CDR3 spans 13 residues. V shed 4 bases and J 5 bases; nucleotides not matched to a gene: 4. CDR3 amino acids: CSAKSSGSETQYF. In DNA form, the CDR3 reads TGCAGTGCTAAATCTAGCGGGAGCGAGACCCAGTACTTC.